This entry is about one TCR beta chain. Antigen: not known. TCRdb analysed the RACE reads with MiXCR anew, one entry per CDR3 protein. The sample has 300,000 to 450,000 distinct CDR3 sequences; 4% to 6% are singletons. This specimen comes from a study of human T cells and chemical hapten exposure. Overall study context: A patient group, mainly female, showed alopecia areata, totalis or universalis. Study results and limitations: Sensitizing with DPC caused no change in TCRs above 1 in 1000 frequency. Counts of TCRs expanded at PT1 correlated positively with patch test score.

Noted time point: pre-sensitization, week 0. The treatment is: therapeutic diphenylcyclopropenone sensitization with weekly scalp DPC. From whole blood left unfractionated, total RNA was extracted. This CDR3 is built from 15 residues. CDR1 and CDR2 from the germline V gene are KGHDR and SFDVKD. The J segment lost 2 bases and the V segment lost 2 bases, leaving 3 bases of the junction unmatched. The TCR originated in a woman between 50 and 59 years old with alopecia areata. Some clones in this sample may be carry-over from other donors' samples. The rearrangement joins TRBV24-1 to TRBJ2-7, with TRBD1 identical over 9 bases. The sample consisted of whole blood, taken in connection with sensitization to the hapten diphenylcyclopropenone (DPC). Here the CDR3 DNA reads TGTGCCACCAGTGATTCGACAGGGGGGCCCTACGAGCAGTACTTC. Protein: CATSDSTGGPYEQYF.